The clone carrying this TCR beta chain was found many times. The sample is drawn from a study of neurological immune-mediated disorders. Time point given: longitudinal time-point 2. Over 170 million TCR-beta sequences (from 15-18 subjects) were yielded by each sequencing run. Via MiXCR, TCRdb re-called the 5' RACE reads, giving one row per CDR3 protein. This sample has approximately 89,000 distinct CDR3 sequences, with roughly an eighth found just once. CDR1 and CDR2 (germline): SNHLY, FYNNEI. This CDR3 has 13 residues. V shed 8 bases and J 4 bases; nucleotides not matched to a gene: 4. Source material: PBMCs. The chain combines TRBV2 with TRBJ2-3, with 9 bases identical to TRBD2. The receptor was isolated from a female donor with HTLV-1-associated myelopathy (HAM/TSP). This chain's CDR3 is CASRTSAADTQYF. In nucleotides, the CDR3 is TGTGCCAGCCGGACTAGCGCGGCAGATACGCAGTATTTT.